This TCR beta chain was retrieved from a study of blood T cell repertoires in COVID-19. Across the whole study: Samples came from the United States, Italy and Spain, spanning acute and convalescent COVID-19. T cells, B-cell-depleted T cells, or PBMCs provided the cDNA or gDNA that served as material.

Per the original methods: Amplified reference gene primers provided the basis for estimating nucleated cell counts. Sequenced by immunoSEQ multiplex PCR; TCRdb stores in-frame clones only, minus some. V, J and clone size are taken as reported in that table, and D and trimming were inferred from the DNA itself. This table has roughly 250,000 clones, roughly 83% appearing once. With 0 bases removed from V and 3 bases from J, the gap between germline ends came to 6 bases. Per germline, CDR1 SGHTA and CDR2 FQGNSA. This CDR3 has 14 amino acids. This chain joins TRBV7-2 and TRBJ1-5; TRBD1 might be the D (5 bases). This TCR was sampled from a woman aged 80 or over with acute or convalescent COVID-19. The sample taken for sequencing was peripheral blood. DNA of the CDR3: TGTGCCAGCAGCTTAGCCAGGGACAATCAGCCCCAGCATTTT. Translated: CASSLARDNQPQHF.